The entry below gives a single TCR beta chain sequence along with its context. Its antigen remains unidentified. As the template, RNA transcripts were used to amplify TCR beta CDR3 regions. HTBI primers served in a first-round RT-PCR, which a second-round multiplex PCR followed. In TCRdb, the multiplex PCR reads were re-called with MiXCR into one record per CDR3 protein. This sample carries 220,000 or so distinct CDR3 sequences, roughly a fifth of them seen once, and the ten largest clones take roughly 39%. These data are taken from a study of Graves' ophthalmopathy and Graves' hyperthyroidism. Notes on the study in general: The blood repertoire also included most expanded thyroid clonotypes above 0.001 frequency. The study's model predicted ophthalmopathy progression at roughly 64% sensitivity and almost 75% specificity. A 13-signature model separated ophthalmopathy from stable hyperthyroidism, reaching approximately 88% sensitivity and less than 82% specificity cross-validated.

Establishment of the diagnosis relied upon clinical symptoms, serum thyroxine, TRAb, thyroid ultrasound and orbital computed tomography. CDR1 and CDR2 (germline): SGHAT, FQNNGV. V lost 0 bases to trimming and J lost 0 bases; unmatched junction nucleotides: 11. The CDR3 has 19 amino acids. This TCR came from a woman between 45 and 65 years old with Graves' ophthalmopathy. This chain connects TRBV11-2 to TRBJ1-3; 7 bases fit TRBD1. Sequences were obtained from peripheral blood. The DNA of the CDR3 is TGTGCCAGCAGCTTAGACTCCCCAGGGGGGGATATCTCTGGAAACACCATATATTTT. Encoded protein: CASSLDSPGGDISGNTIYF.